A selection of T cell receptor beta chains follows, all from one sample in a study of a mutant IDH1 vaccine in newly diagnosed glioma. TCRdb's table, derived via immunoSEQ multiplex PCR, lists solely in-frame clones and lacks some. The profile shows fewer than 50,000 clones, around 90% of them singletons. The input for sequencing was PBMCs, taken from a glioma patient treated with radiotherapy, temozolomide or both. The receptor set was obtained from a man aged 18 to 29 with glioma. CDR3s leave out the opening cysteine and the closing phenylalanine or tryptophan.

>TRBJ1-2|TRBV4-2
ASSQLGQEHYGYT
>TRBJ1-6|TRBV2
ASRVGRSYNSPLH
>TRBJ1-5|TRBV7-8
ASSLSLDQPQH
>TRBJ1-4|TRBV4-1
ASSLSGTGNEKLF
>TRBJ1-5|TRBV7-2
ASSPERAGNQPQH
>TRBJ2-5|TRBV5-4
ASSPGGGETQY
>TRBJ1-2|TRBV4-3
ASSHRGSEGGYT
>TRBJ2-3|TRBV5-1
ASSSLAGGPRDTQY
>TRBJ1-2|TRBV30
AWSVRAPRGGYT
>TRBJ1-2|TRBV4-2
ASSHGTGGLYGYT